The subject of this entry is one T cell receptor beta chain. Its antigen is not known. The CDR3 is made up of 14 amino acids. With V trimmed by 3 bases and J by 2 bases, 0 bases remained unmatched. Per germline, CDR1 LNHNV and CDR2 YYDKDF (reference sequence). The protocol was immunoSEQ multiplex PCR, while the TCRdb copy is restricted to in-frame clones and leaves out a portion. Among about 24,000 clones, more than 65% were seen once, and the ten largest hold almost 8.5%. Antigen-specific CD4+ T cells were expanded (with viral peptide pools) by the ViraFEST assay ahead of sequencing. CD4+ T cell isolation took place after 10 days of culture. Each participant was administered two doses of either the BNT162b2 or the mRNA-1273 vaccine. Peptides at about 10 ug/ml and IL-2 at 9 to 10 IU/ml were added to 2 million or so PBMC per well. This entry comes from a study of vaccination effects on CD4 cells after COVID-19.

The TCR comes from a human donor who received a COVID-19 vaccine. The specimen comprised CD4+ T cells from PBMCs cultured with SARS-CoV-2 spike peptides, sampled after COVID-19 vaccination. V is TRBV15 and J is TRBJ2-5, with 10 bases that match TRBD1. The CDR3 sequence: CATSRDRGQETQYF. The DNA of the CDR3 is TGTGCCACCAGCAGGGACAGGGGGCAAGAGACCCAGTACTTC.